This T cell receptor beta chain emerged from a study of early T cells in non-severe SARS-CoV-2 infection. The germline V gene has CDR1 SGHRS and CDR2 YFSETQ. The CDR3 runs to 14 residues. Trimming took 4 bases from V and 7 from J, leaving 15 bases between them. The TCR library protocol attached unique molecular identifiers to the individual cDNA molecules. TCRdb reprocessed the 5' RACE reads via MiXCR and lists one record per CDR3 protein. The sample comprises 85,000 to 100,000 distinct CDR3 sequences, roughly 9.6% of which are singletons, and less than 5.5% rests with the top ten. The chain carries TRBV5-1 and TRBJ2-4; tentatively, D is TRBD1 or TRBD2 (5 bases each). The TCR sequence derives from an adult who was a healthcare worker with PCR-confirmed SARS-CoV-2 infection or an uninfected control (not recorded which). This material consisted of whole blood, taken at baseline. In DNA, the CDR3 is TGCGCCAGCAGCCTTCTTCAGGGAGAGAACATTCAGTACTTC. Protein: CASSLLQGENIQYF. The entire variable domain, with the rest obtained from reference TRBV5-1 and TRBJ2-4, is as follows: KAGVTQTPRYLIKTRGQQVTLSCSPISGHRSVSWYQQTPGQGLQFLFEYFSETQRNKGNFPGRFSGRQFSNSRSEMNVSTLELGDSALYLCASSLLQGENIQYFGAGTRLSVL.